Each of the 28 T cell receptor beta chains below was sequenced from the same sample in a study of cytotoxic CD8 clonotypes in ibrutinib-treated CLL. TCRdb's table, derived via immunoSEQ multiplex PCR, lists solely in-frame clones and lacks some. The sample includes about 160,000 clones, 81% of them seen just once. This specimen was PBMCs, taken after 12 months of ibrutinib treatment. All receptors derive from a human donor with chronic lymphocytic leukemia.

The V call is TRBV28, the J call TRBJ2-7, with 8 bases aligning to TRBD2. From germline, CDR1 is MDHEN and CDR2 SYDVKM. The ends lost 4 bases at V and 1 base at J; junction bases unmatched: 15. The CDR3 is 18 amino acids. CDR3 residues: CASSSHGLAGRRSYEQYF. CDR3 in DNA: TGTGCCAGCAGTTCCCATGGGCTAGCGGGTAGACGATCCTACGAGCAGTACTTC.

The chain recombines TRBV7-9 with TRBJ2-7, with TRBD2 identical over 9 bases. The germline CDR1 and CDR2 sequences are SEHNR and FQNEAQ (reference sequence). This CDR3 spans 16 amino acids. J was trimmed by 0 bases and V by 1 base; bases with no gene match: 4. This CDR3 reads CASSLGSSGVSYEQYF. The CDR3, as DNA: TGTGCCAGCAGCTTAGGCTCTAGCGGGGTCTCCTACGAGCAGTACTTC.

This clone was seen only a few times. The chain couples TRBV4-2 to TRBJ1-2; D might be TRBD1 (5 bases). Per germline, CDR1 LGHNA and CDR2 YNFKEQ. The V and J ends lost 3 bases and 4 bases respectively, with 21 bases between them. The CDR3 contains 17 residues. The CDR3 loop reads CASSHEAGGDEFYGYTF. CDR3 in DNA: TGTGCCAGCAGCCACGAGGCCGGGGGGGATGAATTCTATGGCTACACCTTC.

The chain has TRBV7-9 and TRBJ2-7; 7 bases fit TRBD1. Trimming took 6 bases from V and 6 from J; bases not matched to a gene: 14. Germline values: CDR1 SEHNR, CDR2 FQNEAQ (reference sequence). The CDR3 covers 15 residues. CDR3 loop: CASSIQRQGDREQYF. Here the CDR3 DNA reads TGTGCCAGCAGTATCCAACGACAGGGCGATCGCGAGCAGTACTTC.

The sample holds many counts of this clone. This sequence joins TRBV7-8 and TRBJ2-7, with D unclear. With 0 bases removed from V and 7 bases from J, the gap between germline ends came to 10 bases. CDR1 and CDR2 from the germline V gene are SGHVS and FQNEAQ. The CDR3 totals 13 residues. In DNA, the CDR3 is TGTGCCAGCAGCTTAGCCAGGAGTGGGGAGCAGTACTTC. Protein product: CASSLARSGEQYF. The full variable domain, rest sourced from reference TRBV7-8 and TRBJ2-7, is GAGVSQSPRYKVAKRGQDVALRCDPISGHVSLFWYQQALGQGPEFLTYFQNEAQLDKSGLPSDRFFAERPEGSVSTLKIQRTQQEDSAVYLCASSLARSGEQYFGPGTRLTVT.

The rearrangement links TRBV7-2 to TRBJ1-1; no definite D call. The CDR3 is 15 residues long. The V end lost 7 bases, the J end lost 4 bases, and 19 bases lay between the germline ends. Looked up from germline, CDR1 is SGHTA and CDR2 is FQGNSA. For the CDR3, the DNA is TGTGCCAGCACCCGGACGGGTTTGAATCCCACTGAAGCTTTCTTT. Translation: CASTRTGLNPTEAFF.

This rearrangement joins TRBV18 to TRBJ1-1; the D gene is possibly TRBD1 (5 bases). Germline assignment: CDR1 KGHSH and CDR2 LQKENI. Trimming pared 10 bases from V and 2 bases from J, leaving 14 bases between. This CDR3 is built from 13 residues. CDR3 in amino acids: CATLRVLNTEAFF. DNA for the CDR3: TGTGCCACCCTCAGGGTCCTAAACACTGAAGCTTTCTTT. Complete variable domain (other parts from reference TRBV18 and TRBJ1-1): NAGVMQNPRHLVRRRGQEARLRCSPMKGHSHVYWYRQLPEEGLKFMVYLQKENIIDESGMPKERFSAEFPKEGPSILRIQQVVRGDSAAYFCATLRVLNTEAFFGQGTRLTVV.

V and J are TRBV4-1 and TRBJ1-1; D is ambiguous. Looked up from germline, CDR1 is MGHRA and CDR2 is YSYEKL. This CDR3 spans 14 amino acids. Between the trimmed V and J ends, which lost 2 bases and 1 base, there was a span of 8 bases. CDR3 DNA: TGCGCCAGCAGCCAACGGGCAGGGAACACTGAAGCTTTCTTT. The encoded protein is CASSQRAGNTEAFF.

The chain joins TRBV4-3 to TRBJ1-2; 8 bases are a match to TRBD1. Germline trimming cut 2 bases from V and 4 bases from J; bases unmatched to any gene: 6. The V gene's germline CDR1 is LGHNA and CDR2 YSLEER. There are 15 residues in the CDR3. CDR3 DNA sequence: TGCGCCAGCAGCCAAAACTCAGGGGGCTCCTATGGCTACACCTTC. It yields the protein CASSQNSGGSYGYTF.

This chain links TRBV6-4 with TRBJ1-5; TRBD1 might be the D (5 bases). This CDR3 region has 15 residues. Germline V gene sequence: CDR1 MRHNA, CDR2 SNTAGT. The V end lost 5 bases, the J end lost 3 bases, and 14 bases lay between the germline ends. CDR3 in DNA: TGTGCCAGCAGTCAAGAAGGAGGGGTCAATCAGCCCCAGCATTTT. As protein: CASSQEGGVNQPQHF.

The rearrangement joins TRBV4-1 to TRBJ1-1; no definite D call. The length of the CDR3 is 15 residues. Trimming removed 0 bases at V and 3 bases at J, with 11 bases between. Germline V gene lookup returns CDR1 MGHRA and CDR2 YSYEKL. The CDR3 loop reads CASSQDEAQYTEAFF. The CDR3 DNA reads TGCGCCAGCAGCCAAGATGAAGCACAGTACACTGAAGCTTTCTTT.

The chain combines TRBV6-1 with TRBJ1-3; D is unresolved. V was shortened by 3 bases and J by 0 bases, with 12 bases between the two germline ends. The CDR3 covers 16 residues. CDR1 is MNHNS, CDR2 SASEGT, per germline. CDR3: CASSEGKAPSGNTIYF. The CDR3 nucleotides are TGTGCCAGCAGTGAGGGGAAGGCCCCCTCTGGAAACACCATATATTTT.

The CDR3 DNA follows: TGCAGCGCCGACAGGGGGGGGAATGAGCAGTTCTTC. Translation gives CSADRGGNEQFF. The chain couples TRBV29-1 to TRBJ2-1, with 9 bases that match TRBD1. V gave up 7 bases and J gave up 7 bases; unmatched junction bases: 5. The CDR3 extends over 12 amino acids. From germline, CDR1 is SQVTM and CDR2 ANQGSEA.

The gene calls are TRBV5-1 and TRBJ2-1; the D is unclear. CDR3 size: 20 residues. Germline V gene data show CDR1 as SGHRS and CDR2 as YFSETQ. Deletions cut 0 bases from V and 4 bases from J, with 26 bases between. The CDR3 nucleotides read TGCGCCAGCAGCTTGGCCAAAATCTATCTGGCTACTTATATATACAATGAGCAGTTCTTC. Translation: CASSLAKIYLATYIYNEQFF.

This clone turned up a few times. The chain combines TRBV5-4 with TRBJ1-1, with no clear D. Germline V gives CDR1 SGHNT, CDR2 YYREEE (reference sequence). The CDR3 totals 13 residues. V was pared by 2 bases and J by 2 bases, with 7 bases between. CDR3 bases: TGTGCCAGCAGCTTTGTAGGAAACACTGAAGCTTTCTTT. Protein sequence: CASSFVGNTEAFF.

This rearrangement joins TRBV11-2 to TRBJ2-5; the D gene is possibly TRBD1 (6 bases). Per germline, CDR1 SGHAT and CDR2 FQNNGV. Between the trimmed V and J ends, which lost 1 base and 0 bases, there was a span of 9 bases. CDR3 length equals 15 residues. The CDR3 nucleotides are TGTGCCAGCAGCTTAGTGGGGGCCAACCAAGAGACCCAGTACTTC. Amino acid sequence: CASSLVGANQETQYF.

The CDR3: CSVGPDYNPGELFF. The CDR3 DNA reads as TGCAGCGTTGGCCCTGACTACAACCCCGGGGAGCTGTTTTTT. The V call is TRBV29-1, the J call TRBJ2-2; TRBD2 might be the D (5 bases). With 4 bases removed from V and 6 bases from J, the gap between germline ends came to 15 bases. Per germline, CDR1 SQVTM and CDR2 ANQGSEA. The CDR3 is 14 amino acids.

The chain links TRBV7-9 to TRBJ1-2, with 7 bases identical to TRBD1. V was pared by 4 bases and J by 6 bases, with 11 bases of the junction left unmatched. The CDR3 is 15 amino acids. Germline assignment: CDR1 SEHNR and CDR2 FQNEAQ (reference sequence). The CDR3 here is CASSSLTGPLNGYTF. In nucleotides, the CDR3 is TGTGCCAGCAGCTCGCTGACAGGGCCACTAAATGGCTACACCTTC.

As concerns this clone: Relative to the germline gene, one junction end is altered; a read error may explain this. The rearrangement joins TRBV6-1 to TRBJ1-1, with 7 bases that match TRBD1. CDR1 and CDR2 from the germline V gene are MNHNS and SASEGT. The CDR3 has 16 residues. CDR3: CASTEAGQWRNTEAFF. In DNA, the CDR3 is TGTGCCAGCACTGAAGCGGGACAGTGGAGAAACACTGAAGCTTTCTTT.

V gene TRBV7-2 combines with J gene TRBJ1-2, with 7 bases matching TRBD1. The V segment lost 1 base and the J segment 4 bases; nucleotides outside the gene matches: 9. This CDR3 is built from 16 residues. Germline V gene data show CDR1 as SGHTA and CDR2 as FQGNSA. The DNA for the CDR3 is TGTGCCAGCAGCTTAGGGGGGACAGAGGGGATCTATGGCTACACCTTC. This codes for CASSLGGTEGIYGYTF.

This clone has just one count. This sequence joins TRBV7-8 and TRBJ2-7, with D maybe TRBD1 (6 bases). The CDR3 has 14 residues. Germline V gene sequence: CDR1 SGHVS, CDR2 FQNEAQ. The V end lost 3 bases, the J end lost 0 bases, and 9 bases lay between the germline ends. CDR3 loop: CASSLDRYSYEQYF. In nucleotides, the CDR3 is TGTGCCAGCAGCTTGGACAGATACTCCTACGAGCAGTACTTC.

The gene calls are TRBV4-1 and TRBJ2-3; 12 bases match TRBD2. The V and J ends lost 1 base and 4 bases, in that order; junction bases with no gene match: 9. Germline-derived CDR1 and CDR2 are MGHRA and YSYEKL. This CDR3 region has 18 residues. CDR3 residues: CASSQGSTSGRSADTQYF. CDR3 nucleotide sequence: TGCGCCAGCAGCCAAGGGTCTACTAGCGGGAGGTCTGCAGATACGCAGTATTTT.

This clone has only one observation. The chain has TRBV7-2 and TRBJ1-4; D is unresolved. Trimming removed 1 base at V and 14 bases at J, with 14 bases between. The germline V gene encodes CDR1 SGHTA and CDR2 FQGNSA. The CDR3 consists of 13 residues. Here the CDR3 reads CASSLGNYQGLFF. The CDR3 bases are TGTGCCAGCAGCTTAGGGAACTATCAAGGCCTGTTTTTT.

The chain has TRBV7-6 and TRBJ2-6; D is undetermined. The CDR3 spans 14 residues. Germline V gene sequence: CDR1 SGHVS, CDR2 FNYEAQ. The V and J ends lost 5 bases and 0 bases respectively, with 5 bases between them. The CDR3 spells CASSVNSGANVLTF. The CDR3 bases are TGTGCCAGCAGCGTTAACTCTGGGGCCAACGTCCTGACTTTC.

The V gene is TRBV5-4, the J gene TRBJ2-3; D is perhaps TRBD1 or TRBD2 (5 bases each). From germline, CDR1 is SGHNT and CDR2 YYREEE (reference sequence). The CDR3 spans 14 residues. The ends were cut back, 0 bases at V and 4 bases at J, with 9 bases in the middle. This CDR3 reads CASSLAWGSDTQYF. DNA of the CDR3: TGTGCCAGCAGCTTGGCGTGGGGGTCAGATACGCAGTATTTT.

The genes are TRBV19 and TRBJ1-1; possible D gene TRBD1, 6 bases. CDR3 length: 17 residues. Trimming took off 2 bases at V and 5 bases at J, with 21 bases between the two ends. The germline CDR1 and CDR2 sequences are LNHDA and SQIVND (reference sequence). This CDR3 reads CASSIFSVRGLITEAFF. CDR3 nucleotides: TGTGCCAGTAGTATATTTTCTGTCCGGGGGCTGATTACTGAAGCTTTCTTT.

This clone was observed a handful of times. The chain recombines TRBV2 with TRBJ1-2; TRBD1 aligns across 7 bases. This CDR3 is built from 12 residues. Trimming at V came to 6 bases and at J to 4 bases, leaving 2 bases not matched to a gene. Looked up from germline, CDR1 is SNHLY and CDR2 is FYNNEI. The CDR3 sequence: CASSTGVYGYTF. CDR3 DNA: TGTGCCAGCAGCACAGGGGTCTATGGCTACACCTTC.

CDR3 sequence: CSVFLADTQYF. The CDR3 DNA sequence: TGCAGCGTTTTTCTAGCGGATACGCAGTATTTT. This chain links TRBV29-1 with TRBJ2-3, with a weak D call TRBD2 (6 bases). Trimming pared 5 bases from V and 6 bases from J, leaving 9 bases between. The CDR3 has 11 amino acids. Per the germline V gene, CDR1 is SQVTM and CDR2 is ANQGSEA.